This T cell receptor beta chain was profiled in a study of T-cell memory formation after mild COVID-19. V lost 0 bases and J lost 5; bases outside the gene matches: 13. This CDR3 has 16 amino acids. Germline lookup yields CDR1 DFQATT and CDR2 SNEGSKA (reference sequence). TCR alpha and TCR beta cDNA libraries carrying sample barcodes and UMIs were produced by 5'RACE using constant-segment primers. TCRdb reanalysed the 5' RACE reads using MiXCR and keeps one entry per CDR3 protein. This sample has under 250,000 distinct CDR3 sequences, with about 16% found just once. This clonotype was detected once. The chain has TRBV20-1 and TRBJ2-7, with 7 positions matching TRBD1. This receptor was identified in an adult woman who had mild COVID-19 (a few samples of this study predate the infection). Cell type and time point are not known. Sequenced sample: PBMCs or a T cell subset sorted from them (not recorded which). For the CDR3, the DNA is TGCAGTGCTAGAGACCCTAAACAGGGGATGACCCACGAGCAGTACTTC. Its protein is CSARDPKQGMTHEQYF.